What follows describes a single TCR beta chain. CDR3 size: 16 residues. V was shortened by 4 bases and J by 2 bases, with 15 bases between the two germline ends. Germline CDR1 is MNHEY and CDR2 is SMNVEV (reference sequence). The record originates from a study of PD-L1 blockade in urothelial cancer. The templates were synthetic TCR analogs, and they were spiked into each PCR. Only in-frame clones appear in the TCRdb table, and some are missing; sequencing was by immunoSEQ multiplex PCR. The table records approximately 70,000 clones, 84% of them present only once. Time point of the sample: pretreatment peripheral blood. Urothelial carcinoma affected the patients, and it was locally advanced or metastatic.

This specimen consisted of PBMCs, obtained around atezolizumab (anti-PD-L1) treatment. J is TRBJ1-5 and V is TRBV27, with D possibly matching TRBD1 (6 bases). The sequence was obtained from a woman between 65 and 79 years old with urothelial cancer. CDR3 coding DNA: TGTGCCAGCAGTTCACAGGGCTGGTTTGGCAATCAGCCCCAGCATTTT. It yields the protein CASSSQGWFGNQPQHF.